A single sample is the source of the 2 T cell receptor beta chains below, sequenced in a study of blood T cell repertoires in COVID-19. The protocol was immunoSEQ multiplex PCR, while the TCRdb copy is restricted to in-frame clones and leaves out a portion. This sample has 270,000 or so clones, with more than 85% found just once. Sequenced sample: PBMCs or T cells enriched from blood (not recorded which). Source of these receptors: a man between 35 and 55 years old who had been exposed to COVID-19.

V gene TRBV29-1 combines with J gene TRBJ1-4; 9 nucleotides match TRBD1. The CDR3 length is 13 residues. The germline V gene encodes CDR1 SQVTM and CDR2 ANQGSEA. The V gene end was trimmed by 7 bases and the J gene end by 8 bases; junction bases not matched to a gene: 8. The CDR3 spells CSAAGTGNEKLFF. Written as DNA, the CDR3 is TGCAGCGCCGCCGGGACAGGGAACGAAAAACTGTTTTTT.

This chain links TRBV28 with TRBJ1-5; D is unresolved. CDR3 length: 13 amino acids. Germline V gene sequence: CDR1 MDHEN, CDR2 SYDVKM. Trimming pared 3 bases from V and 3 bases from J, leaving 6 bases between. In DNA form, the CDR3 reads TGTGCCAGCAGTTTCCCTTACAATCAGCCCCAGCATTTT. Its protein product is CASSFPYNQPQHF.